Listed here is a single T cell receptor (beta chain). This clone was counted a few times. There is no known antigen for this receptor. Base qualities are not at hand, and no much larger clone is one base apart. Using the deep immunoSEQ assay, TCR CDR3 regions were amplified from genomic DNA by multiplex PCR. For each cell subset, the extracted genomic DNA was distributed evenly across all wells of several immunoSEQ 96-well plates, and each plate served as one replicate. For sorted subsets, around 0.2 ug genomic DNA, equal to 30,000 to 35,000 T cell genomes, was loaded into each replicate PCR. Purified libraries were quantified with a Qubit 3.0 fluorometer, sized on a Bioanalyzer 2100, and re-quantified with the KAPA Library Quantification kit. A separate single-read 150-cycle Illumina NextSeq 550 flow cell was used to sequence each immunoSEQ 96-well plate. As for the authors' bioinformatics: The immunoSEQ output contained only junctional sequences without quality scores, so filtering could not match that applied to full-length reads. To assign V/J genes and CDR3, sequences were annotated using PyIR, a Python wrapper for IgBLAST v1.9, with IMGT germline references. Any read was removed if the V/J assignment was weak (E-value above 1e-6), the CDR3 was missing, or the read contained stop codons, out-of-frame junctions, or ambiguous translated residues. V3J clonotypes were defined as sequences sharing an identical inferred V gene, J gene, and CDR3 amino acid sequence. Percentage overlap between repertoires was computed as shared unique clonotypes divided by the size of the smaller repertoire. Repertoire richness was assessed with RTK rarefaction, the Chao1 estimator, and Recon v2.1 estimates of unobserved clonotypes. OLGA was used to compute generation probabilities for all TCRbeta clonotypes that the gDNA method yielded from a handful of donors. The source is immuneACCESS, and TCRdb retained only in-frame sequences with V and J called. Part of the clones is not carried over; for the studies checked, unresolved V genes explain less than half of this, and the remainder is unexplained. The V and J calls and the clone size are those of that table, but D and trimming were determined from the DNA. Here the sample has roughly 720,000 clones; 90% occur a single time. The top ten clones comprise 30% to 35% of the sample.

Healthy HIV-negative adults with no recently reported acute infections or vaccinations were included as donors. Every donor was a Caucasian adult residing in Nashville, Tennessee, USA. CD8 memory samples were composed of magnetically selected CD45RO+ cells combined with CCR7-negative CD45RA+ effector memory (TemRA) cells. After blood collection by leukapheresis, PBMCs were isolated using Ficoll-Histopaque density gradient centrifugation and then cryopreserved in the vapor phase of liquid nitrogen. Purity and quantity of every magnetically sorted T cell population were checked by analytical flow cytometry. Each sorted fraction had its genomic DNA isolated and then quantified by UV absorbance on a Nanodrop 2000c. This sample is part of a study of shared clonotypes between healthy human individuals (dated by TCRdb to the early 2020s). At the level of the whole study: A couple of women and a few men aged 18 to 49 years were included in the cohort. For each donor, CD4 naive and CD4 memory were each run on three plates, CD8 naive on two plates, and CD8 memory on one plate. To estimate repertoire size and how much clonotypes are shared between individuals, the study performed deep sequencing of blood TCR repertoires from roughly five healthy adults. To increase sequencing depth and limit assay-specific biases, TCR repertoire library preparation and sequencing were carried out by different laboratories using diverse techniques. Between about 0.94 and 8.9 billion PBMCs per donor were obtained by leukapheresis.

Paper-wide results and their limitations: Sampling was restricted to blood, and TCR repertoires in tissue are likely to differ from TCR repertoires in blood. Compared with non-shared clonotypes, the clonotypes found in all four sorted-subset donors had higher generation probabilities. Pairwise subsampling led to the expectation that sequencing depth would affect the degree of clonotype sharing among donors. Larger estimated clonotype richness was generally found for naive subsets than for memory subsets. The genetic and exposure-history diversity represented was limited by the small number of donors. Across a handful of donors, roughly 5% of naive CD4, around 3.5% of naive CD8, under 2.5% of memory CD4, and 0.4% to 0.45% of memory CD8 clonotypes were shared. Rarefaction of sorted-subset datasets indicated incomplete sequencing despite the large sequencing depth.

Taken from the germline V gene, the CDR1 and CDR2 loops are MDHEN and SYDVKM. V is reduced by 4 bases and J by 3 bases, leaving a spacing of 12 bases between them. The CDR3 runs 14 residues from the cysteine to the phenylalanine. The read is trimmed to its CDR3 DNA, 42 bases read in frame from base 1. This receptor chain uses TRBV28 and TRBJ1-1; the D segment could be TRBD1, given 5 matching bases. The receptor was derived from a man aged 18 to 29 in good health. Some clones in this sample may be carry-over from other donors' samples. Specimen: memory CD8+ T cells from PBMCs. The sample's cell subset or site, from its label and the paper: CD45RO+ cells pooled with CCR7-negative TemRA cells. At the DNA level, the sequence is TGTGCCAGCAGTTCGCCGGGACGTGACACTGAAGCTTTCTTT. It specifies CASSSPGRDTEAFF.